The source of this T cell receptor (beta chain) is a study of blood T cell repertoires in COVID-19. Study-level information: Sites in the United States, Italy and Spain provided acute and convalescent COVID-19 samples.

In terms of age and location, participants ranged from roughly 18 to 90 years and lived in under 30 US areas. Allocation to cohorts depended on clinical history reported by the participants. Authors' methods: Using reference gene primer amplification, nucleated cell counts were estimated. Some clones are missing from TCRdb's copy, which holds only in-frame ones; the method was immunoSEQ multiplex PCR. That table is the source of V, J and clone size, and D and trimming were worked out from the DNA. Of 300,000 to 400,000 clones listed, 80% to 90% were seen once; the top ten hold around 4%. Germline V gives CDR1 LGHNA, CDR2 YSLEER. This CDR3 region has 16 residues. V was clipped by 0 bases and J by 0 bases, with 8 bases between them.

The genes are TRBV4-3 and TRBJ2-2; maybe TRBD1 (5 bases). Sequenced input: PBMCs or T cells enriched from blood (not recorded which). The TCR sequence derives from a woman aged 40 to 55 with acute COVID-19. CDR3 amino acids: CASSQERTPNTGELFF. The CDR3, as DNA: TGCGCCAGCAGCCAAGAACGGACACCGAACACCGGGGAGCTGTTTTTT.